This T cell receptor (beta chain) was observed in a study of shared clonotypes between healthy human individuals. Study results and caveats: As a rule, naive subsets had a larger estimated richness than memory subsets.

Replicate sorted-subset PCRs were loaded with approximately 200 ng DNA, 31,000 or so T cell genomes. Data came from immunoSEQ multiplex PCR; TCRdb stores just in-frame clones and leaves some out. Among under 600,000 clones listed, 95% to 98% were seen once. Naivety among CD8 cells was defined by CD45RO negativity and positive CCR7 selection, thereby excluding terminally differentiated effector memory CD45RA+ cells. With respect to this clone: Its specificity is not known.

This TCR came from a man aged 25 to 45 in good health. Material: naive CD8+ T cells sorted from blood.

CDR3 protein: CASSGLANTYEQYF. CDR3 DNA: TGTGCCAGCAGTGGGCTAGCGAATACCTACGAGCAGTACTTC. The chain uses TRBV2 and TRBJ2-7; maybe TRBD2 (6 bases). The germline V gene encodes CDR1 SNHLY and CDR2 FYNNEI. CDR3 length: 14 residues. V lost 4 bases to trimming and J lost 2 bases, with 12 bases between them.